This T cell receptor beta chain was recovered during a study of blood T cell repertoires in COVID-19. In the study overall: Spain, Italy and the United States supplied samples that represented acute and convalescent COVID-19. PBMCs, B-cell-depleted T cells, or T cells were the source of the cDNA or gDNA that made up the material.

V lost 3 bases, J lost 7 bases, and 9 bases lay in between. CDR3 length: 12 amino acids. Per the authors' pipeline: Estimated nucleated cell counts came from reference gene primer amplification. The protocol was immunoSEQ multiplex PCR, while the TCRdb copy is restricted to in-frame clones and leaves out a portion. That table is the source of V, J and clone size, and D and trimming were worked out from the DNA. The sample lists approximately 270,000 clones, about 80% occurring once. The sample was peripheral blood. The sequence came from a man of 80 years or more with acute or convalescent COVID-19. The rearrangement uses TRBV12-3 or TRBV12-4 and TRBJ1-2, with unresolved D. The CDR3 protein is CASSFPGSGYTF. For the CDR3, the DNA is TGTGCCAGCAGTTTCCCAGGTAGTGGCTACACCTTC.